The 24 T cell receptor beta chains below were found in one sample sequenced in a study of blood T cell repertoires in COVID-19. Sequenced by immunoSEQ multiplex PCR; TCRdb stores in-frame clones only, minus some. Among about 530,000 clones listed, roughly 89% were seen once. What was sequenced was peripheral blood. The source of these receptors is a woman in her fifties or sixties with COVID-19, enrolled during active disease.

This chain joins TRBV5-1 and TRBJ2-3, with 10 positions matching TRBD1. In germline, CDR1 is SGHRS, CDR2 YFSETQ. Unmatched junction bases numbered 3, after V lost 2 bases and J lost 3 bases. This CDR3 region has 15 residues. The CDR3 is CASSFGTGVTDTQYF. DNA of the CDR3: TGCGCCAGCAGCTTCGGGACAGGGGTAACAGATACGCAGTATTTT.

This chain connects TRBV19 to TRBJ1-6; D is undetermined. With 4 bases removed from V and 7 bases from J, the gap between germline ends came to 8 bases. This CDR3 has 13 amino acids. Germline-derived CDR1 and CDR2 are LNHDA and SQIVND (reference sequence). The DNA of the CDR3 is TGTGCCAGTAGTAGCGCTCGAAATTCACCCCTCCACTTT. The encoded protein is CASSSARNSPLHF.

CDR3: CASSPGLKLYEQYF. The CDR3 nucleotides are TGCGCCAGCAGTCCGGGACTCAAACTCTACGAGCAGTACTTC. The rearrangement uses TRBV4-1 and TRBJ2-7, with D possibly TRBD2 on 6 matching bases. The CDR3 spans 14 residues. CDR1 and CDR2 from the germline V gene are MGHRA and YSYEKL. The V end was cut by 6 bases, the J end by 3 bases, with 15 bases between.

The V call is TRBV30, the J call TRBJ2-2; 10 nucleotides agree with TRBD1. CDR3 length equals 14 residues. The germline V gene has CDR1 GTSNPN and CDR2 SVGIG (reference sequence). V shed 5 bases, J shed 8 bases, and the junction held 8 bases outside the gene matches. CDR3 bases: TGTGCCTGGGGGCGGGGACAGGGGAAAGGGGAGCTGTTTTTT. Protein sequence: CAWGRGQGKGELFF.

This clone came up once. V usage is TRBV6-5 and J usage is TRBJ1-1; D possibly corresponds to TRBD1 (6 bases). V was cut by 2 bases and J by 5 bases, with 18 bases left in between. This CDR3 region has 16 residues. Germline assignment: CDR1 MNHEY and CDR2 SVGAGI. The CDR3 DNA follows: TGTGCCAGCAGTTACACTTCCCGGGGGGGGCGTACTGAAGCTTTCTTT. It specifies CASSYTSRGGRTEAFF.

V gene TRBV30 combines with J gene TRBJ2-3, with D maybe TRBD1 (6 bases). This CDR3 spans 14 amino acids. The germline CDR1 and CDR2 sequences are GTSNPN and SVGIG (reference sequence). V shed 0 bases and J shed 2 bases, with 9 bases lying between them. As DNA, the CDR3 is TGTGCCTGGAGTGTGAACAGGGACACAGATACGCAGTATTTT. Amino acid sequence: CAWSVNRDTDTQYF. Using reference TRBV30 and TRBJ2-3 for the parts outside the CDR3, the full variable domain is SQTIHQWPATLVQPVGSPLSLECTVEGTSNPNLYWYRQAAGRGLQLLFYSVGIGQISSEVPQNLSASRPQDRQFILSSKKLLLSDSGFYLCAWSVNRDTDTQYFGPGTRLTVL.

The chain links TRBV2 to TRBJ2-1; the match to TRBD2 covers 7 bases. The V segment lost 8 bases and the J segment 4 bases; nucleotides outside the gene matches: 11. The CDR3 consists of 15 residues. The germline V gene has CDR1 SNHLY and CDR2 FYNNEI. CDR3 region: CASDKTGLPYNEQFF. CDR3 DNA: TGTGCCAGCGACAAGACGGGACTACCTTACAATGAGCAGTTCTTC. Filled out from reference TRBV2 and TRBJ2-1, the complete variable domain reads EPEVTQTPSHQVTQMGQEVILRCVPISNHLYFYWYRQILGQKVEFLVSFYNNEISEKSEIFDDQFSVERPDGSNFTLKIRSTKLEDSAMYFCASDKTGLPYNEQFFGPGTRLTVL.

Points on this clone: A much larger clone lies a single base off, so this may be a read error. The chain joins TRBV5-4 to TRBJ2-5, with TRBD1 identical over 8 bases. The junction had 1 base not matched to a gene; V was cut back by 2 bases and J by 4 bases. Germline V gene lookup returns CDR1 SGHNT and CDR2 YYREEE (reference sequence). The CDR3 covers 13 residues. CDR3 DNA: TGTGCCAGCAGCTTCACAGGGGGAGAGACCCAGTACTTC. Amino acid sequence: CASSFTGGETQYF.

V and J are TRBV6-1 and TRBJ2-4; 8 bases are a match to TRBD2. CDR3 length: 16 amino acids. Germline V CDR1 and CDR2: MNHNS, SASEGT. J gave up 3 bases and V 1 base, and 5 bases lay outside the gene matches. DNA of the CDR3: TGTGCCAGCAGTGAAGTAGACGCGGGGGGCAAAAACATTCAGTACTTC. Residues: CASSEVDAGGKNIQYF.

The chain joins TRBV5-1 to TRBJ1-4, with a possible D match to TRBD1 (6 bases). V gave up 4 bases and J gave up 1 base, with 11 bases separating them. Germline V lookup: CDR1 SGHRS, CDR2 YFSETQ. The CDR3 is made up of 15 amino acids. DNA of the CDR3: TGCGCCAGCAGCCCCGGACAGTTAACTAATGAAAAACTGTTTTTT. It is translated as CASSPGQLTNEKLFF.

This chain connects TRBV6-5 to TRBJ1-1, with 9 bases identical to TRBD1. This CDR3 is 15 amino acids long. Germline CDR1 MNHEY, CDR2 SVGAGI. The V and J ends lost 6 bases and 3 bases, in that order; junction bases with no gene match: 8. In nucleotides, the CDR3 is TGTGCCAGCAGGTTTGCCGGGACAGGGTACACTGAAGCTTTCTTT. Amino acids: CASRFAGTGYTEAFF.

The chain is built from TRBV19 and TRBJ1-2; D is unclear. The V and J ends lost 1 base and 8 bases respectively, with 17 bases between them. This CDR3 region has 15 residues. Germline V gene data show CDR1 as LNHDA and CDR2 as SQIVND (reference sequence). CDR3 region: CASSIGLRGSSGYTF. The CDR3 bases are TGTGCCAGTAGTATAGGATTACGAGGTTCCAGCGGCTACACCTTC.

CDR3 bases: TGTGCCACCAGTGAGCTGACAGGGGACACAGATACGCAGTATTTT. Its translation is CATSELTGDTDTQYF. V gene TRBV24-1 combines with J gene TRBJ2-3; the match to TRBD1 covers 8 bases. Losses at the gene ends were 4 bases for V and 2 bases for J; bases not matched to a gene: 4. CDR3 length: 15 amino acids. Germline V gene data show CDR1 as KGHDR and CDR2 as SFDVKD.

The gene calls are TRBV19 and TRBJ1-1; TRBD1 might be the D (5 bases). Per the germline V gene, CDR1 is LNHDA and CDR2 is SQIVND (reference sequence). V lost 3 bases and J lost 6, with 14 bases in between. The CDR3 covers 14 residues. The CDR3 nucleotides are TGTGCCAGTAGTATTCGGGGGAGATCGGCTGAAGCTTTCTTT. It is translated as CASSIRGRSAEAFF.

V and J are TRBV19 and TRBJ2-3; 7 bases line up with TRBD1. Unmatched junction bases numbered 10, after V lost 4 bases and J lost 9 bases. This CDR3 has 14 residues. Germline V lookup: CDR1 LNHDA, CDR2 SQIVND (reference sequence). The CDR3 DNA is TGTGCCAGTAGTACCGAAACAGGGGCTGGGACGCAGTATTTT. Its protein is CASSTETGAGTQYF.

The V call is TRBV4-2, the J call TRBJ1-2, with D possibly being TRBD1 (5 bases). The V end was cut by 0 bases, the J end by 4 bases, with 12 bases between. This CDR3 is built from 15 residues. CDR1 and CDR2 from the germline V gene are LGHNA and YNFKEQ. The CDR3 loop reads CASSQEVGVGYGYTF. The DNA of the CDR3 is TGTGCCAGCAGCCAAGAAGTAGGGGTAGGCTATGGCTACACCTTC.

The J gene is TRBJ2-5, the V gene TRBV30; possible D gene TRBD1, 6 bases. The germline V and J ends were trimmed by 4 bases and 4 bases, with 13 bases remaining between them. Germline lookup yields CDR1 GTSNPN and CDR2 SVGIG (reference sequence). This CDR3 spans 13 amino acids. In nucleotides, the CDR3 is TGTGCCTGGAACAGGGCGAGGAGAGAGACCCAGTACTTC. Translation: CAWNRARRETQYF.

The CDR3: CASSEVQGYEQFF. The CDR3 nucleotides read TGTGCCAGCAGTGAAGTACAGGGCTATGAGCAGTTCTTC. The chain carries TRBV6-1 and TRBJ2-1; the D gene is possibly TRBD1 (6 bases). Per the germline V gene, CDR1 is MNHNS and CDR2 is SASEGT. CDR3 length: 13 residues. The V end lost 1 base, the J end lost 8 bases, and 9 bases lay between the germline ends.

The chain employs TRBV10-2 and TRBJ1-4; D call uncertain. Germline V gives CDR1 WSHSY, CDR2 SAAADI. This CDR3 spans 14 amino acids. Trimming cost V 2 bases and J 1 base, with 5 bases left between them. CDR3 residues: CASSEEGTNEKLFF. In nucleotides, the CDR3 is TGCGCCAGCAGTGAGGAGGGAACTAATGAAAAACTGTTTTTT.

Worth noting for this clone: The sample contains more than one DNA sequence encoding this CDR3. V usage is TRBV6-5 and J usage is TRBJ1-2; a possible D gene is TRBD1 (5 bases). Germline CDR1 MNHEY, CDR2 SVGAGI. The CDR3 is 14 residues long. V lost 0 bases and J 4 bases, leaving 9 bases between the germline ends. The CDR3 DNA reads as TGTGCCAGCAGTTACTCAGGGGCTGGCTATGGCTACACCTTC. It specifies CASSYSGAGYGYTF.

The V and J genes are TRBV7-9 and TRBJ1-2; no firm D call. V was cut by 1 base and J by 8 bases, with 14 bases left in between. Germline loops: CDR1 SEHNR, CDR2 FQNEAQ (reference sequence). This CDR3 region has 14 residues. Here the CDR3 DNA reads TGTGCCAGCAGCTTAGTTGGGCCAGACGGAGGCTACACCTTC. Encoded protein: CASSLVGPDGGYTF.

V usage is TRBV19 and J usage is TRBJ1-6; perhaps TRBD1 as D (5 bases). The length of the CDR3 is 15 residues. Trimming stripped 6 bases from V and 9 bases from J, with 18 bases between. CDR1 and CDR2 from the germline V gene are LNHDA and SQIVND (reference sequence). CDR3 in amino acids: CASSLGHPWGSPLHF. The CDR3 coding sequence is TGTGCCAGTAGCCTTGGACATCCTTGGGGTTCACCCCTCCACTTT. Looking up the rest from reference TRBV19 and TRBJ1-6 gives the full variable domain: DGGITQSPKYLFRKEGQNVTLSCEQNLNHDAMYWYRQDPGQGLRLIYYSQIVNDFQKGDIAEGYSVSREKKESFPLTVTSAQKNPTAFYLCASSLGHPWGSPLHFGNGTRLTVT.

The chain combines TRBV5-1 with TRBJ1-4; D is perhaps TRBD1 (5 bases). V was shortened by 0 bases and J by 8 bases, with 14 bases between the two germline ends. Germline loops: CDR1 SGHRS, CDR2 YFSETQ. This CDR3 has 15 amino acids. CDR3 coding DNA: TGCGCCAGCAGCTTGGCCGGGACGGAGGGGGAAAAACTGTTTTTT. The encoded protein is CASSLAGTEGEKLFF.

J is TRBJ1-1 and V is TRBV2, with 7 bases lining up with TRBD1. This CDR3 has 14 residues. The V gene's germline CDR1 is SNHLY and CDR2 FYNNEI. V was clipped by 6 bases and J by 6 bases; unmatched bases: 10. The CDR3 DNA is TGTGCCAGCAGAAGGGGGCCGGGAGTACCTGAAGCTTTCTTT. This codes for CASRRGPGVPEAFF.